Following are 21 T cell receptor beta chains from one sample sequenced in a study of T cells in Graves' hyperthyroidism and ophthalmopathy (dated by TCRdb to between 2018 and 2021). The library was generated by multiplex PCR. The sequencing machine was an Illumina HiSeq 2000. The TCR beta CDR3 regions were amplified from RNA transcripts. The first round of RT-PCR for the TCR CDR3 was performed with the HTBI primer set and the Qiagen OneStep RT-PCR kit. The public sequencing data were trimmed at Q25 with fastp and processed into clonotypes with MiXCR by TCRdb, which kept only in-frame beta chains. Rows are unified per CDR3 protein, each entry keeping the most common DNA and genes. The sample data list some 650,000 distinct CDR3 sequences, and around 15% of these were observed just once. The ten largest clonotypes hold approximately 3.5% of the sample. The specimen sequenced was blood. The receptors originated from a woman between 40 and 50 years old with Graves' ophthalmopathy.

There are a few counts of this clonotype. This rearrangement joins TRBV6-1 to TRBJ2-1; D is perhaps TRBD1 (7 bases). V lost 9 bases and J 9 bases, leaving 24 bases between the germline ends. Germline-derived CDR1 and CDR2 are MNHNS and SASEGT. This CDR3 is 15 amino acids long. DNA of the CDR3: TGTGCCAGTATCTTGGGGGGCAGGGGGTGTGGTGAGCAGTTCTTC. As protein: CASILGGRGCGEQFF.

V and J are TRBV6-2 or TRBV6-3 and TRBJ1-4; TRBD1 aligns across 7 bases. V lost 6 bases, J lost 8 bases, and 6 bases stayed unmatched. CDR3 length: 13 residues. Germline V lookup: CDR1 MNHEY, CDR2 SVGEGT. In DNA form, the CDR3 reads TGTGCCAGCAGAGAGACAGGGTCGGAAAAACTGTTTTTT. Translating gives CASRETGSEKLFF.

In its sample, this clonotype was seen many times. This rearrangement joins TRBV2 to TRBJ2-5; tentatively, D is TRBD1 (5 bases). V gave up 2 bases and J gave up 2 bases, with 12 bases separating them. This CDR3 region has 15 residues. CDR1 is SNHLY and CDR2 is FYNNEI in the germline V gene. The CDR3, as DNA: TGTGCCAGCAGTGAAACGGTGGGGCCACAAGAGACCCAGTACTTC. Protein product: CASSETVGPQETQYF.

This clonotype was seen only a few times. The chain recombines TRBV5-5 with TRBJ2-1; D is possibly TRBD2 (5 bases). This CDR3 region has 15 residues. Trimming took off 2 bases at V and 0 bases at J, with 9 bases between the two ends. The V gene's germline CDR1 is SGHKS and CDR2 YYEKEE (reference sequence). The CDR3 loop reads CASSLAELSYNEQFF. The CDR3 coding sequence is TGTGCCAGCAGCTTAGCGGAGCTCTCCTACAATGAGCAGTTCTTC.

The CDR3 DNA reads as TGTGCCAGCAGCGGGGGGGTTTACACAGATACGCAGTATTTT. Residues: CASSGGVYTDTQYF. The rearrangement uses TRBV9 and TRBJ2-3; a possible D gene is TRBD2 (6 bases). V was trimmed by 3 bases and J by 2 bases, leaving 10 bases between them. Germline V CDR1 and CDR2: SGDLS, YYNGEE. This CDR3 region has 14 residues.

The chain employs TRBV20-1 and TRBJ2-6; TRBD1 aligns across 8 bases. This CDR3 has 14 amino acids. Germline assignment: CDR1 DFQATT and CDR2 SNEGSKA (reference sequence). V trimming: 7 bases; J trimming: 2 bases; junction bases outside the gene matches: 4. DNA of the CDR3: TGCAGTGTCCCGGACAGGGCTGGGGCCAACGTCCTGACTTTC. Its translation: CSVPDRAGANVLTF.

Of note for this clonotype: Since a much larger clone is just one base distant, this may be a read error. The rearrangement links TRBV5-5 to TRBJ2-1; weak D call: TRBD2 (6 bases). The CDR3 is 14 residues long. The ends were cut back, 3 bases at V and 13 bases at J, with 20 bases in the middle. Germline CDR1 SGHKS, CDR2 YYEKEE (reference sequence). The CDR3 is CASSSTGTSGTQFF. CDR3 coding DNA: TGTGCCAGCAGCTCTACCGGGACTTCGGGGACCCAGTTCTTC.

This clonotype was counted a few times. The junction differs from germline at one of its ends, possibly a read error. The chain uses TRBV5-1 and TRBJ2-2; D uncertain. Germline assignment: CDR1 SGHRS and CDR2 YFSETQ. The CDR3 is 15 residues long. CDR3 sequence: CASSFGTPNTGELFF. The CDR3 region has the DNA TGTGCCAGCAGTTTCGGTACGCCGAACACCGGGGAGCTGTTTTTT.

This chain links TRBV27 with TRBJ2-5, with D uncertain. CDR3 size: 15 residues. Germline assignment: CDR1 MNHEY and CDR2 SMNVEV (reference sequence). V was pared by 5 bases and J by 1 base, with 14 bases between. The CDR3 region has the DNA TGTGCCAGCAGTCCGCCTGGACGGATCCAAGAGACCCAGTACTTC. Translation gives CASSPPGRIQETQYF.

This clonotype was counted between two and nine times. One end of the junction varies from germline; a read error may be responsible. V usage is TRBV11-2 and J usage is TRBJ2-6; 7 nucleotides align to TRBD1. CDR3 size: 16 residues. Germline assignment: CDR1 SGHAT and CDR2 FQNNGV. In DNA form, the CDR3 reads TGTGCCAGCAGTTTAGAACAGGGGTCAGGGGCCAACGTCCTGACTTTC. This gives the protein CASSLEQGSGANVLTF.

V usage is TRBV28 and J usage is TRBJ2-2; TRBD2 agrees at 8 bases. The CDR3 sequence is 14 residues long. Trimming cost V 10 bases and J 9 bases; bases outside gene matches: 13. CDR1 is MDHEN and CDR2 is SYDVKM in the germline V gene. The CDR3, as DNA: TGTGCCAACAAGTGGAGCGGGAGCGGCCGGGAGCTGTTTTTT. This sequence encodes CANKWSGSGRELFF.

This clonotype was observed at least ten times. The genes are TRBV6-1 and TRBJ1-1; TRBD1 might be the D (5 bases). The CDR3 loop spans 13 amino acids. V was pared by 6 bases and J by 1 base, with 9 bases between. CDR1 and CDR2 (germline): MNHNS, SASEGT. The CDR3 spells CASRLQENTEAFF. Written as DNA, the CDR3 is TGTGCCAGCAGGCTACAGGAGAACACTGAAGCTTTCTTT.

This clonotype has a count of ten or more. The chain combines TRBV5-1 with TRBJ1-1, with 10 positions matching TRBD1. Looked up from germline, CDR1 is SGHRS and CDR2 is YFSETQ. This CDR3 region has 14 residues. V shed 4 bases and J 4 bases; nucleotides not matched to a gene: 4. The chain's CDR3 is CASSPGTGATEAFF. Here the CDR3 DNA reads TGCGCCAGCAGCCCGGGGACAGGGGCCACTGAAGCTTTCTTT.

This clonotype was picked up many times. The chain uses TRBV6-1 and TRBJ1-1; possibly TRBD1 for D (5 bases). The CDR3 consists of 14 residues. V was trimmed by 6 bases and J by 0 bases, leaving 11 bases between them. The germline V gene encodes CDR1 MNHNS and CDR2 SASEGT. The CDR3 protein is CASSYRNMNTEAFF. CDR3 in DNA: TGTGCCAGCAGCTACAGGAACATGAACACTGAAGCTTTCTTT.

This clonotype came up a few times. For the CDR3, the DNA is TGTGCCAGCAGTGACCAACCACAGGGGGCAAAGTACTTC. It encodes CASSDQPQGAKYF. This chain links TRBV6-1 with TRBJ2-5; 9 nucleotides agree with TRBD1. This CDR3 comprises 13 residues. Germline V gene sequence: CDR1 MNHNS, CDR2 SASEGT. V lost 3 bases, J lost 12 bases, and 8 bases stayed unmatched.

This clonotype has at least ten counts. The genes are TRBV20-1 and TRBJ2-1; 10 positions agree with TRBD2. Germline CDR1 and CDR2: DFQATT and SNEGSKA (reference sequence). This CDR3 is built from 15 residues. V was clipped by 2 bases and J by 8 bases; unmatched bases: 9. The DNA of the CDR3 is TGCAGTGCTAGACCTCCTAGCGGGAGTAGGGATGAGCAGTTCTTC. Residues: CSARPPSGSRDEQFF.

The CDR3 DNA follows: TGTGCCAGCAGCTTAGAGGGAATAGCGGGAGTGAGAGAGACCCAGTACTTC. Translation gives CASSLEGIAGVRETQYF. The chain employs TRBV7-9 and TRBJ2-5; 9 positions match TRBD2. The CDR3 is 17 residues long. V lost 1 base, J lost 4 bases, and 10 bases stayed unmatched. Germline lookup yields CDR1 SEHNR and CDR2 FQNEAQ (reference sequence).

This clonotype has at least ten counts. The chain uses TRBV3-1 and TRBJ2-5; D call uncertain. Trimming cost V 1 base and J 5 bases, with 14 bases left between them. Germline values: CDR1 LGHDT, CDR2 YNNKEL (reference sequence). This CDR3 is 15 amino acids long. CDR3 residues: CASSQGLSVGETQYF. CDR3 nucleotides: TGTGCCAGCAGCCAAGGACTGTCAGTCGGTGAGACCCAGTACTTC.

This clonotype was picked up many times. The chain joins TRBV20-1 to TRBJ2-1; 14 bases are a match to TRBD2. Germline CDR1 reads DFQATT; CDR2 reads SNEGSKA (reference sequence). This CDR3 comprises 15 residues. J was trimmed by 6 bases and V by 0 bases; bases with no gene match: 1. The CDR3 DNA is TGCAGTGCTAGAGAGGGACTAGCGGGAGTCAATGAGCAGTTCTTC. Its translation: CSAREGLAGVNEQFF.

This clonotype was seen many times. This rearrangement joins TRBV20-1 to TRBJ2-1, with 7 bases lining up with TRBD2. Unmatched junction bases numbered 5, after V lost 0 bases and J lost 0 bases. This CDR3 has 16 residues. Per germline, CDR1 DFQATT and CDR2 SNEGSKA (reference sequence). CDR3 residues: CSAREGGGSSYNEQFF. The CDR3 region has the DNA TGCAGTGCTAGAGAGGGGGGGGGGAGCTCCTACAATGAGCAGTTCTTC.

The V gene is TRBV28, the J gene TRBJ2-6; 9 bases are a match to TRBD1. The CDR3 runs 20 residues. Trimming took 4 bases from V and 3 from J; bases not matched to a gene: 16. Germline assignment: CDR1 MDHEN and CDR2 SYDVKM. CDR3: CASSSTPGTGSRHGANVLTF. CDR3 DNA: TGTGCCAGCAGTTCGACCCCCGGGACAGGGAGTCGTCATGGGGCCAACGTCCTGACTTTC. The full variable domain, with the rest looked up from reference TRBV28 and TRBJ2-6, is DVKVTQSSRYLVKRTGEKVFLECVQDMDHENMFWYRQDPGLGLRLIYFSYDVKMKEKGDIPEGYSVSREKKERFSLILESASTNQTSMYLCASSSTPGTGSRHGANVLTFGAGSRLTVL.